Listed here are 19 T cell receptor beta chains from one sample, sequenced in a study of blood T cell repertoires in COVID-19. Repertoires were generated with immunoSEQ multiplex PCR, while TCRdb's copy carries only in-frame clones and drops some. This table has some 210,000 clones, around 81% appearing once. Material for sequencing was PBMCs or T cells enriched from blood (not recorded which). The receptors originated from a man aged 30 to 45 with acute COVID-19.

The chain joins TRBV19 to TRBJ2-3; TRBD1 might be the D (6 bases). The V end was cut by 10 bases, the J end by 2 bases, with 13 bases between. Germline-derived CDR1 and CDR2 are LNHDA and SQIVND (reference sequence). The CDR3 is made up of 13 amino acids. The CDR3 DNA reads TGTGCCACCTCGGGACACCACACAGATACGCAGTATTTT. It encodes CATSGHHTDTQYF.

The rearrangement joins TRBV7-9 to TRBJ2-1, with 13 positions matching TRBD2. CDR3 length: 15 amino acids. Germline V gene data show CDR1 as SEHNR and CDR2 as FQNEAQ (reference sequence). V lost 5 bases to trimming and J lost 9 bases; unmatched junction nucleotides: 7. The CDR3 reads CASSLGLAGVVEQFF. As DNA, the CDR3 is TGTGCCAGCAGCCTAGGACTAGCGGGGGTGGTTGAGCAGTTCTTC. Full variable domain (outside the CDR3, taken from reference TRBV7-9 and TRBJ2-1): DTGVSQNPRHKITKRGQNVTFRCDPISEHNRLYWYRQTLGQGPEFLTYFQNEAQLEKSRLLSDRFSAERPKGSFSTLEIQRTEQGDSAMYLCASSLGLAGVVEQFFGPGTRLTVL.

V is TRBV7-6 and J is TRBJ2-1, with 10 bases aligning to TRBD1. Germline assignment: CDR1 SGHVS and CDR2 FNYEAQ. This CDR3 spans 15 amino acids. The trim removed 5 bases at V and 9 bases at J, leaving 10 bases unmatched. The CDR3 loop reads CASSQAPTGGSEQFF. The CDR3 bases are TGTGCCAGCAGCCAGGCGCCGACAGGGGGCAGTGAGCAGTTCTTC.

The chain couples TRBV5-1 to TRBJ2-3, with D unresolved. V lost 0 bases and J lost 0, with 8 bases in between. There are 15 residues in the CDR3. The germline V gene encodes CDR1 SGHRS and CDR2 YFSETQ. This chain's CDR3 is CASSLGTVSTDTQYF. CDR3 in DNA: TGCGCCAGCAGCTTGGGCACGGTTAGCACAGATACGCAGTATTTT.

V gene TRBV6-5 combines with J gene TRBJ2-7; a possible D gene is TRBD2 (6 bases). The CDR3 is 16 amino acids. With 2 bases removed from V and 2 bases from J, the gap between germline ends came to 16 bases. Looked up from germline, CDR1 is MNHEY and CDR2 is SVGAGI. CDR3 protein: CASSYPFRRGTYEQYF. CDR3 DNA: TGTGCCAGCAGTTACCCCTTTAGGCGGGGCACCTACGAGCAGTACTTC.

This clone has just one count. The chain has TRBV19 and TRBJ1-2, with D possibly being TRBD1 (5 bases). CDR3 length: 14 amino acids. The germline V gene has CDR1 LNHDA and CDR2 SQIVND (reference sequence). Trimming removed 3 bases from V and 0 bases from J, with 8 bases in between. The DNA of the CDR3 is TGTGCCAGTAGTATTGGGGCCGCTAACTATGGCTACACCTTC. This sequence encodes CASSIGAANYGYTF.

The chain combines TRBV12-1 with TRBJ2-4; TRBD1, the D gene given by the table, was not confirmed from the DNA. TRBV12-1 has pseudogene status. The CDR3 spans 13 residues. As DNA, the CDR3 is TGTGCCAGCAGGGCCTTAGCCAAAAACATTCAGTACTTC. Translation gives CASRALAKNIQYF.

This sequence joins TRBV27 and TRBJ1-1; D may be TRBD1 (6 bases). The CDR3 loop spans 15 amino acids. Trimming left V 0 bases short and J 4 bases short, with 12 bases between. Germline V lookup: CDR1 MNHEY, CDR2 SMNVEV (reference sequence). The CDR3 DNA reads as TGTGCCAGCAGTTTATCGACAGGCAAGGGCACTGAAGCTTTCTTT. Translating gives CASSLSTGKGTEAFF.

This clone was picked up a small number of times. The rearrangement uses TRBV19 and TRBJ1-1, with 7 bases identical to TRBD1. The junction had 3 bases not matched to a gene; V was cut back by 3 bases and J by 5 bases. The germline V gene encodes CDR1 LNHDA and CDR2 SQIVND (reference sequence). CDR3 length equals 13 residues. The DNA for the CDR3 is TGTGCCAGTAGTATTTACAGGGGAACTGAAGCTTTCTTT. Its protein is CASSIYRGTEAFF.

The rearrangement links TRBV19 to TRBJ2-5, with D possibly matching TRBD1 (5 bases). Germline V lookup: CDR1 LNHDA, CDR2 SQIVND (reference sequence). V was shortened by 9 bases and J by 3 bases, with 11 bases between the two germline ends. This CDR3 spans 12 amino acids. The CDR3 nucleotides read TGTGCCAGCGGACATTCGGAAGAGACCCAGTACTTC. Protein sequence: CASGHSEETQYF.

This clone was seen only a few times. CDR3 amino acids: CASSSGLASAKNIQYF. The CDR3, as DNA: TGTGCCAGCAGCTCGGGACTAGCGTCGGCCAAAAACATTCAGTACTTC. The gene calls are TRBV5-4 and TRBJ2-4; 10 bases align to TRBD2. The CDR3 loop spans 16 amino acids. J was trimmed by 1 base and V by 3 bases; bases with no gene match: 4. CDR1 is SGHNT and CDR2 is YYREEE in the germline V gene (reference sequence). The variable domain in full, completed from reference TRBV5-4 and TRBJ2-4, reads ETGVTQSPTHLIKTRGQQVTLRCSSQSGHNTVSWYQQALGQGPQFIFQYYREEENGRGNFPPRFSGLQFPNYSSELNVNALELDDSALYLCASSSGLASAKNIQYFGAGTRLSVL.

This clone was detected only once. The V and J genes are TRBV9 and TRBJ1-6, with a possible D match to TRBD1 (6 bases). The CDR3 runs 13 residues. CDR1 is SGDLS, CDR2 YYNGEE, per germline. V was clipped by 5 bases and J by 9 bases, with 12 bases between them. The CDR3 nucleotides read TGTGCCAGCAGGACAGGAGATAGTTCACCCCTCCACTTT. It is translated as CASRTGDSSPLHF.

The rearrangement uses TRBV18 and TRBJ2-1; D not certain. The CDR3 contains 16 residues. The germline V gene encodes CDR1 KGHSH and CDR2 LQKENI. Deletions cut 6 bases from V and 0 bases from J, with 15 bases between. The chain's CDR3 is CASSPSTPSSYNEQFF. In nucleotides, the CDR3 is TGTGCCAGCTCCCCATCAACCCCGAGCTCCTACAATGAGCAGTTCTTC.

V usage is TRBV5-5 and J usage is TRBJ1-5; D unclear. The V gene's germline CDR1 is SGHKS and CDR2 YYEKEE (reference sequence). V was pared by 4 bases and J by 9 bases, with 23 bases between. The CDR3 extends over 16 amino acids. CDR3: CASSPAALMSGGPQHF. CDR3 coding DNA: TGTGCCAGCAGCCCGGCGGCCCTAATGTCCGGTGGGCCCCAGCATTTT.

The CDR3 loop reads CASKQGTVGYTF. The CDR3, as DNA: TGTGCCAGCAAGCAGGGAACGGTTGGCTACACCTTC. The chain employs TRBV9 and TRBJ1-2, with D possibly matching TRBD1 (5 bases). Trimming cost V 6 bases and J 7 bases, with 13 bases left between them. The CDR3 sequence is 12 residues long. The germline gives CDR1 SGDLS, CDR2 YYNGEE. The entire variable domain, with the rest obtained from reference TRBV9 and TRBJ1-2, is as follows: DSGVTQTPKHLITATGQRVTLRCSPRSGDLSVYWYQQSLDQGLQFLIQYYNGEERAKGNILERFSAQQFPDLHSELNLSSLELGDSALYFCASKQGTVGYTFGSGTRLTVV.

The rearrangement links TRBV5-1 to TRBJ2-3; D is perhaps TRBD2 (6 bases). The V and J ends lost 7 bases and 3 bases respectively, with 21 bases between them. Germline CDR1 and CDR2: SGHRS and YFSETQ. The length of the CDR3 is 16 residues. The CDR3 loop reads CASRLGSGSLTDTQYF. The CDR3 nucleotides are TGCGCCAGCCGACTCGGGAGCGGCAGCCTTACAGATACGCAGTATTTT.

This chain links TRBV5-6 with TRBJ2-3; 7 bases fit TRBD1. V was pared by 5 bases and J by 3 bases, with 9 bases of the junction left unmatched. Germline loops: CDR1 SGHDT, CDR2 YYEEEE. The CDR3 length is 15 residues. DNA of the CDR3: TGTGCCAGCAGTTCCTACAGGGGAAAAACAGATACGCAGTATTTT. Its translation is CASSSYRGKTDTQYF.

V usage is TRBV6-5 and J usage is TRBJ1-3; tentative D call: TRBD1 (5 bases). Germline V gene sequence: CDR1 MNHEY, CDR2 SVGAGI. Deletions cut 1 base from V and 4 bases from J, with 14 bases between. The CDR3 has 16 residues. The CDR3 here is CASSYFQGAGGNTIYF. CDR3 DNA: TGTGCCAGCAGTTACTTCCAGGGTGCCGGAGGAAACACCATATATTTT.

The chain couples TRBV6-1 to TRBJ1-1; 7 positions match TRBD1. The CDR3 sequence is 15 residues long. J gave up 5 bases and V 5 bases, and 11 bases lay outside the gene matches. Germline loops: CDR1 MNHNS, CDR2 SASEGT. The CDR3 loop is CASSPPGTGATEAFF. The CDR3 DNA follows: TGTGCCAGCAGTCCACCAGGTACAGGGGCGACTGAAGCTTTCTTT.